What follows are 5 T cell receptor beta chains derived from one specimen sequenced in a study of blood T cell repertoires in COVID-19. The data were produced by immunoSEQ multiplex PCR, yet TCRdb's version contains in-frame clones alone and is incomplete. The sample lists 250,000 or so clones, 89% occurring once. Sequencing input: peripheral blood. The receptor set was obtained from a woman aged 35 to 49 who had recovered from COVID-19.

The V and J genes are TRBV2 and TRBJ2-7; TRBD1 might be the D (6 bases). CDR1 is SNHLY and CDR2 is FYNNEI in the germline V gene. This CDR3 region has 14 residues. Deletions cut 8 bases from V and 2 bases from J, with 16 bases between. The CDR3 here is CASGGRDKPYEQYF. CDR3 coding DNA: TGTGCCAGCGGGGGCCGGGACAAACCCTACGAGCAGTACTTC.

The V and J genes are TRBV10-3 and TRBJ2-3, with TRBD1 as a possible D gene (6 bases). Trimming left V 10 bases short and J 0 bases short, with 14 bases between. This CDR3 is 14 amino acids long. The V gene's germline CDR1 is ENHRY and CDR2 SYGVKD. The CDR3 reads CATQAGASTDTQYF. DNA for the CDR3: TGTGCCACTCAAGCAGGGGCAAGCACAGATACGCAGTATTTT.

V is TRBV2 and J is TRBJ1-4, with D tentatively TRBD1 (6 bases). CDR3 length: 12 amino acids. Trimming removed 8 bases from V and 6 bases from J, with 10 bases in between. Germline loops: CDR1 SNHLY, CDR2 FYNNEI. This chain's CDR3 is CASGRGDEKLFF. CDR3 coding DNA: TGTGCCAGCGGGAGGGGGGATGAAAAACTGTTTTTT. The whole variable domain, filled in from reference TRBV2 and TRBJ1-4, reads EPEVTQTPSHQVTQMGQEVILRCVPISNHLYFYWYRQILGQKVEFLVSFYNNEISEKSEIFDDQFSVERPDGSNFTLKIRSTKLEDSAMYFCASGRGDEKLFFGSGTQLSVL.

The J gene is TRBJ2-3, the V gene TRBV3-1 (or the pseudogene TRBV3-2); D is undetermined. Germline CDR1 and CDR2: LGHDT and YNNKEL (reference sequence). The CDR3 is made up of 13 amino acids. V was cut by 4 bases and J by 6 bases, with 11 bases left in between. The DNA of the CDR3 is TGTGCCAGCAGCCCAGGCACCGGCGATACGCAGTATTTT. Encoded protein: CASSPGTGDTQYF.

This chain connects TRBV3-1 (or the pseudogene TRBV3-2) to TRBJ2-3; 10 bases match TRBD2. With 3 bases clipped from V and 6 bases from J, the junction kept 18 bases outside the gene matches. Germline V gene lookup returns CDR1 LGHDT and CDR2 YNNKEL (reference sequence). This CDR3 is built from 19 residues. The CDR3 DNA is TGTGCCAGCAGCCAGACCGTGGGACTAGCGAGTCTCGAGGGCGATACGCAGTATTTT. This codes for CASSQTVGLASLEGDTQYF.